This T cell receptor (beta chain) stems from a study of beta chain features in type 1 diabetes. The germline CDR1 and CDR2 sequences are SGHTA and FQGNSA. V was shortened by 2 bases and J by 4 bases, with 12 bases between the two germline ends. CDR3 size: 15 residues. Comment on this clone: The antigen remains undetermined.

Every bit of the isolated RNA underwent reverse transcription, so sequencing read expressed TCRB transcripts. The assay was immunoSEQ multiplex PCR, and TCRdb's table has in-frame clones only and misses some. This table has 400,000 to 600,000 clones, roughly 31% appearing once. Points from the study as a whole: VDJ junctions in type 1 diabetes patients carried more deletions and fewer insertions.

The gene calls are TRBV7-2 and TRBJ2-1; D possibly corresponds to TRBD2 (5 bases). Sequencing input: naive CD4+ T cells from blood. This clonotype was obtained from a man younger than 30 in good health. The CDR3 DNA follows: TGTGCCAGCAGCTTATTAAGCGGAATATACAATGAGCAGTTCTTC. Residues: CASSLLSGIYNEQFF.